This T cell receptor beta chain was identified during a study of shared clonotypes between healthy human individuals. Study context: The study enrolled a couple of women and three men aged 18 to 49. Study findings and constraints: Shared across several donors were 4% to 5% of the naive CD4 clonotypes.

V lost 7 bases and J lost 0, with 7 bases in between. From germline, CDR1 is MDHEN and CDR2 SYDVKM. The CDR3 length is 13 residues. Genomic DNA per cell subset filled all wells of several immunoSEQ plates. Libraries were prepared by immunoSEQ multiplex PCR; TCRdb keeps only in-frame clonotypes and omits some of them. The data show around 1.6 million clones, 98% seen once. Points on this clone: The antigen is undetermined.

The study drew all its donors from Caucasian adults living in Nashville, Tennessee. The rearrangement links TRBV28 to TRBJ2-1; D is possibly TRBD2 (6 bases). This clonotype was sampled from a man aged 25 to 40 in good health. Sequences were obtained from naive CD4+ T cells sorted from blood. The sample's subset: CD45RA+ positively selected. CDR3 coding DNA: TGTGCCAGCACGGGGGTCTCCTACAATGAGCAGTTCTTC. Its translation: CASTGVSYNEQFF.